The 2 T cell receptor beta chains listed next were all sequenced from one sample in a study of blood T cell repertoires in COVID-19. Profiling relied on immunoSEQ multiplex PCR, and the TCRdb table lists in-frame clones only, not all of them. The data contain about 24,000 clones, roughly 91% of them singletons. Sequenced: peripheral blood. Receptors were obtained from a man between 70 and 80 years old with COVID-19, enrolled during active disease.

The chain links TRBV4-2 to TRBJ2-3; D possibly corresponds to TRBD1 (5 bases). Germline V lookup: CDR1 LGHNA, CDR2 YNFKEQ. V gave up 0 bases and J gave up 1 base, with 14 bases separating them. This CDR3 comprises 17 residues. CDR3 sequence: CASSQDGAGWGTDTQYF. DNA for the CDR3: TGTGCCAGCAGCCAAGATGGAGCAGGGTGGGGCACAGATACGCAGTATTTT.

This chain's CDR3 is CASRAGGTNEQFF. CDR3 sequence (DNA): TGTGCCAGTAGGGCGGGAGGGACCAATGAGCAGTTCTTC. J is TRBJ2-1 and V is TRBV19; 9 bases are a match to TRBD2. The CDR3 covers 13 residues. V shed 6 bases and J 6 bases; nucleotides not matched to a gene: 3. Per the germline V gene, CDR1 is LNHDA and CDR2 is SQIVND (reference sequence).